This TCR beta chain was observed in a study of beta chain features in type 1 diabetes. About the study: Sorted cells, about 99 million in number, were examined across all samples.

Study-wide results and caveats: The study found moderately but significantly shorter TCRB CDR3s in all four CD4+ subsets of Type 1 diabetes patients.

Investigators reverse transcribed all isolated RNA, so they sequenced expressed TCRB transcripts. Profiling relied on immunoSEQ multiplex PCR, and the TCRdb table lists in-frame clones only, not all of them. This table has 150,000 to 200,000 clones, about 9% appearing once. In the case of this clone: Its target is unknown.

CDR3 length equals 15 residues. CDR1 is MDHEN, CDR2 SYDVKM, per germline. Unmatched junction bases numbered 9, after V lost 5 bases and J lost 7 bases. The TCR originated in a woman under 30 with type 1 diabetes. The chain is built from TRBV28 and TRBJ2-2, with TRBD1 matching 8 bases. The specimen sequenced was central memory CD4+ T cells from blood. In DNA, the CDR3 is TGTGCCAGCAGTCCAGAGGACAGGGACGACGGGGAGCTGTTTTTT. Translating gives CASSPEDRDDGELFF.